The source of this TCR beta chain is a study of OX40 agonist ivuxolimab in advanced cancers. The overall study: Administration of intravenous ivuxolimab to patients occurred every 2 weeks at 0.01 to 10 mg/kg. Study-level findings and limits: Also showing low normalized T-cell clonal expansion were some of the nonresponders. Clonal expansion by week 6 occurred in CD4+ and CD8+ blood T cells (at 0.1 to 3.0 mg/kg).

Germline CDR1 WNHNN, CDR2 SYGVQD (reference sequence). This CDR3 is built from 14 residues. V was clipped by 4 bases and J by 1 base, with 7 bases between them. As regards this clone: Its antigen is not identified.

Sequencing was performed with immunoSEQ multiplex PCR; in TCRdb, only in-frame clones are kept and a portion is missing. The sample includes roughly 68,000 clones, approximately 90% of them seen just once. This receptor was identified in an adult with an advanced solid tumor such as melanoma, head and neck, liver or kidney cancer. The sample consisted of CD4+ or CD8+ T cells sorted from blood, taken in a trial of the OX40 agonist ivuxolimab. The genes are TRBV10-1 and TRBJ2-2; D ambiguous. The CDR3 protein is CASSANKNTGELFF. The DNA of the CDR3 is TGCGCCAGCAGTGCTAACAAGAACACCGGGGAGCTGTTTTTT.